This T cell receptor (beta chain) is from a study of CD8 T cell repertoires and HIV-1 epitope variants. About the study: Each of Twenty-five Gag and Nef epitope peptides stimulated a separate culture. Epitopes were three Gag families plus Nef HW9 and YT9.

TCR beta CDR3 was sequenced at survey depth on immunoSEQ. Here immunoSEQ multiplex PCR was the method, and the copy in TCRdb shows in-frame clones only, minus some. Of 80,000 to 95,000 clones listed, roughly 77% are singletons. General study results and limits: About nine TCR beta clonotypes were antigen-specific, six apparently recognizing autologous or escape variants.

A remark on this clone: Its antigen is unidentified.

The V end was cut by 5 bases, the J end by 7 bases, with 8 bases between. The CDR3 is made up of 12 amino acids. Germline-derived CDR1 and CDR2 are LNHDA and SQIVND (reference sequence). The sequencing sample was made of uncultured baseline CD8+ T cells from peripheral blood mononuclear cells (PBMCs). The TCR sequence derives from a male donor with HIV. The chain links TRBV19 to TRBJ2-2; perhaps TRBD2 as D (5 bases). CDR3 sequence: CASSGSDGELFF. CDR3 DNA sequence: TGTGCCAGTAGTGGGAGCGACGGGGAGCTGTTTTTT.